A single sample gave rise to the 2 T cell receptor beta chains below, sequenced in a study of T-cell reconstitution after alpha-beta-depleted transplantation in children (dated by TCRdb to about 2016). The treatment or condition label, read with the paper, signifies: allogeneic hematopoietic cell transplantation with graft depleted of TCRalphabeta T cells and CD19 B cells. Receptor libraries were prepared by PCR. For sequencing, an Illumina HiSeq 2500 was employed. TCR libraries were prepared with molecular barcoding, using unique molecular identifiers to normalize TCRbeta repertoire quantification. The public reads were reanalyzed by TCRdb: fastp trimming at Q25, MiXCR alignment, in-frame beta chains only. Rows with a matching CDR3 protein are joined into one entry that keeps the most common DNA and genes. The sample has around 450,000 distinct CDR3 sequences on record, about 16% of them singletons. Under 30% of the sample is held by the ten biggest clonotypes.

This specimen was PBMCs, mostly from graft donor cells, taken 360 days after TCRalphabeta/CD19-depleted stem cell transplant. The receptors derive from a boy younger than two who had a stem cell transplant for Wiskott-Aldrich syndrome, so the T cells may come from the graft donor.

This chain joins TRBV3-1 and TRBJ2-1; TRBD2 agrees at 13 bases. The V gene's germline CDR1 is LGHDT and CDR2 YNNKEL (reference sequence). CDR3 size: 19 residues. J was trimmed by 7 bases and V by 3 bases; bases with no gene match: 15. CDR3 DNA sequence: TGTGCCAGCAGCCACCAGAGACCCGTACTAGCGGGGGGGCTAAATGAGCAGTTCTTC. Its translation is CASSHQRPVLAGGLNEQFF.

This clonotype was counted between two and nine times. DNA of the CDR3: TGCGCCAGCAGCCCGTGGACAGGTTTCTCCTACAATGAGCAGTTCTTC. It codes for CASSPWTGFSYNEQFF. This chain connects TRBV5-1 to TRBJ2-1; the match to TRBD1 covers 7 bases. Per the germline V gene, CDR1 is SGHRS and CDR2 is YFSETQ. The CDR3 is 16 residues long. With V trimmed by 4 bases and J by 0 bases, 7 bases remained unmatched.